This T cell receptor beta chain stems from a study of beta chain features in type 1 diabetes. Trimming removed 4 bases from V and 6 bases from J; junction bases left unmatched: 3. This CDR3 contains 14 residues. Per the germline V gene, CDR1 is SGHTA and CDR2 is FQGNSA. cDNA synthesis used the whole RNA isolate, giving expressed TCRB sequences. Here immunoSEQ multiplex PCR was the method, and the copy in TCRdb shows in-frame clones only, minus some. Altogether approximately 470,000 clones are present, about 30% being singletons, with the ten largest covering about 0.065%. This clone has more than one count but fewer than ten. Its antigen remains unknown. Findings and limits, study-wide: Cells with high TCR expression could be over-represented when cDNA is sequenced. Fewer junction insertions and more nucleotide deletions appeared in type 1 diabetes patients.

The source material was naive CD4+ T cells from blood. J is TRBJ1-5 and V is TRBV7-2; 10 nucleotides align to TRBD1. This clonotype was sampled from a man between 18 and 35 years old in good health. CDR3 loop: CASSWDRGFQPQHF. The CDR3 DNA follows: TGTGCCAGCAGCTGGGACAGGGGATTTCAGCCCCAGCATTTT.